This TCR delta chain emerged from a study of Vδ1+ human thymocytes. Study conclusions and caveats: TRD repertoires were essentially private, unlike widely shared TRG clonotypes. Thymic TRG and TRD repertoires appeared highly polyclonal, with Gaussian CDR3 length distributions. Despite high sort purity, roughly a fifth of thymic T cell receptor delta sequences were Vdelta2.

The ends were cut back, 3 bases at V and 2 bases at J, with 7 bases in the middle. This CDR3 spans 13 amino acids. Germline V gene lookup returns CDR1 TSWWSYY and CDR2 QGS. After alphabeta T cell depletion, CD3+ Vdelta1+ Vdelta2- thymocytes were sorted. Concerning this clone: Its target is unknown.

Sequences come from RNA converted to cDNA by reverse transcription. Pooled V-gene forward primers with one constant-region reverse primer generated the CDR3 amplicons by multiplex PCR. TCRdb repeated clone calling on the multiplex PCR reads with CATT. Of 45,000 to 60,000 delta-chain clones detected, roughly 16% appear once; the ten largest clones hold about 0.4%. This sequence originates from a girl under three years old who had congenital heart surgery. V and J are TRDV1 and TRDJ1; D is unresolved. Sequencing was done on a sample of Vdelta1+ gamma-delta thymocytes from the thymus. Specified subset: FACS-sorted CD3+ TCRalphabeta- TCRVdelta1+ TCRVdelta2- thymocytes. CDR3 bases: TGTGCTCTTGGGGATTTCCCGACCGATAAACTCATCTTT. Its translation is CALGDFPTDKLIF.